This T cell receptor (beta chain) is from a study of blood T cell repertoires in COVID-19. Participants' reported clinical history set cohort assignment. The CDR3 covers 13 residues. Germline CDR1 reads GTSNPN; CDR2 reads SVGIG (reference sequence). With V trimmed by 3 bases and J by 6 bases, 4 bases remained unmatched. Repertoires were generated with immunoSEQ multiplex PCR, while TCRdb's copy carries only in-frame clones and drops some. The table records 250,000 to 350,000 clones, 70% to 90% of them present only once. The specimen was PBMCs or T cells enriched from blood (not recorded which). The receptor was isolated from a woman in her 30s who had recovered from COVID-19. This chain uses TRBV30 with TRBJ1-5; 8 bases fit TRBD1. The CDR3 region is CAWSQGAGQPQHF. The CDR3 nucleotides read TGTGCCTGGAGCCAGGGGGCGGGTCAGCCCCAGCATTTT. The whole variable domain, filled in from reference TRBV30 and TRBJ1-5, reads SQTIHQWPATLVQPVGSPLSLECTVEGTSNPNLYWYRQAAGRGLQLLFYSVGIGQISSEVPQNLSASRPQDRQFILSSKKLLLSDSGFYLCAWSQGAGQPQHFGDGTRLSIL.